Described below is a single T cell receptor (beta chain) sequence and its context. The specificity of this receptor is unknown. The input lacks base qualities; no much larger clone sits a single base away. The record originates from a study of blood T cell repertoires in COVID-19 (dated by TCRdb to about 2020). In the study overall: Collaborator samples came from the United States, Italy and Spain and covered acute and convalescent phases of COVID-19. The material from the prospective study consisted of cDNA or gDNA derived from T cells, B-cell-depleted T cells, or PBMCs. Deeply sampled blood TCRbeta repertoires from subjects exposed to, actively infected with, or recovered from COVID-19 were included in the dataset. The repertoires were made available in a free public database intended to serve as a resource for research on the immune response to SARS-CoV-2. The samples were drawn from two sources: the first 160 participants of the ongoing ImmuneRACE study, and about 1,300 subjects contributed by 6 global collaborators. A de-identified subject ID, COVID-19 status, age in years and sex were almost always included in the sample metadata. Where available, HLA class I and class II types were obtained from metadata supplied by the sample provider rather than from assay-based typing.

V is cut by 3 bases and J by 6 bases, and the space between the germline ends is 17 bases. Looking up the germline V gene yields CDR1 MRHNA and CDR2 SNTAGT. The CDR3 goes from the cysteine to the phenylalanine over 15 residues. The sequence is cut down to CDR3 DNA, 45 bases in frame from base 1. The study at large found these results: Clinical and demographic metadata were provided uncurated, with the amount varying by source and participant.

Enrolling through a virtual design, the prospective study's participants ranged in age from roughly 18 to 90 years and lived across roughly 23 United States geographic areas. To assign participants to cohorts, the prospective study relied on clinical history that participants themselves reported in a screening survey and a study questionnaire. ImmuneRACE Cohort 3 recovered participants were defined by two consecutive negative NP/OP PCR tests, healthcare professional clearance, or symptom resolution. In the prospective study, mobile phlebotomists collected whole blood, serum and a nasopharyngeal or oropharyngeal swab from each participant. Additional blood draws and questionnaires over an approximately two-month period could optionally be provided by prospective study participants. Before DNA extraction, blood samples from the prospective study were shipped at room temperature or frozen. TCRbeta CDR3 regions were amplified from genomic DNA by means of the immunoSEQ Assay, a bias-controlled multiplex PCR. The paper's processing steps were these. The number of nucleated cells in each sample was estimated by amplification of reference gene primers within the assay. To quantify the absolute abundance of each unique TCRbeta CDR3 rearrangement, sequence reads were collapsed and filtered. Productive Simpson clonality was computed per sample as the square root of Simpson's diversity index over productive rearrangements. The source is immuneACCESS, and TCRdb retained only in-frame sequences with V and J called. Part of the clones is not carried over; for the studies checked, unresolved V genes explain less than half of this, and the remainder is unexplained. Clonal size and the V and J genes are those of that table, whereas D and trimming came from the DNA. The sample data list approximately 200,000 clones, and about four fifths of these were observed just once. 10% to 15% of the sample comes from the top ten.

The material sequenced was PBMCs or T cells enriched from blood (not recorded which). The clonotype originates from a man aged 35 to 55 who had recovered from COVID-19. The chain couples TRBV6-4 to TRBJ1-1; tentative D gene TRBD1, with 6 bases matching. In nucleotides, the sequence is TGTGCCAGCAGTGAAGAAGGCAGGGGCCAAGCTGAAGCTTTCTTT. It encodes CASSEEGRGQAEAFF.